Listed here are 30 T cell receptor beta chains from one sample, sequenced in a study of radiation and T cells in renal cell carcinoma. Treatment described: treatment-naive control, cytoreductive nephrectomy. The method was immunoSEQ multiplex PCR; TCRdb's version includes in-frame clones alone and lacks a portion of them. The sample records about 10,000 clones, about three fifths being singletons. Sequences were derived from tumor tissue, sampled from a patient whose treatment was nephrectomy without radiotherapy. These receptors all come from a man in his forties with renal cell carcinoma.

This clone was seen just once. The CDR3 DNA reads as TGTGCCAGCAGCTTATCCGGACAGGGAATGGCTGGGGCCAACGTCCTGACTTTC. Its translation: CASSLSGQGMAGANVLTF. The chain recombines TRBV7-2 with TRBJ2-6; 8 positions agree with TRBD1. The J segment lost 2 bases and the V segment lost 2 bases, leaving 8 bases of the junction unmatched. Germline V gene data show CDR1 as SGHTA and CDR2 as FQGNSA. The length of the CDR3 is 18 residues. The full variable domain, in which reference TRBV7-2 and TRBJ2-6 provide the parts outside the CDR3, is GAGVSQSPSNKVTEKGKDVELRCDPISGHTALYWYRQSLGQGLEFLIYFQGNSAPDKSGLPSDRFSAERTGGSVSTLTIQRTQQEDSAVYLCASSLSGQGMAGANVLTFGAGSRLTVL.

V and J are TRBV10-1 and TRBJ1-5, with D unclear. The length of the CDR3 is 10 residues. Deletions cut 7 bases from V and 5 bases from J, with 3 bases between. Germline V CDR1 and CDR2: WNHNN, SYGVQD (reference sequence). CDR3 sequence: CASNDQPQHF. Here the CDR3 DNA reads TGCGCCAGCAATGATCAGCCCCAGCATTTT.

This chain uses TRBV5-1 with TRBJ2-1, with D possibly being TRBD2 (5 bases). The V gene's germline CDR1 is SGHRS and CDR2 YFSETQ. V was trimmed by 2 bases and J by 0 bases, leaving 12 bases between them. The CDR3 consists of 16 residues. The CDR3, as DNA: TGCGCCAGCAGCTTTTTTTCTACTAGCTCCTACAATGAGCAGTTCTTC. The encoded protein is CASSFFSTSSYNEQFF. The entire variable domain, with the rest obtained from reference TRBV5-1 and TRBJ2-1, is as follows: KAGVTQTPRYLIKTRGQQVTLSCSPISGHRSVSWYQQTPGQGLQFLFEYFSETQRNKGNFPGRFSGRQFSNSRSEMNVSTLELGDSALYLCASSFFSTSSYNEQFFGPGTRLTVL.

This chain connects TRBV11-2 to TRBJ2-7, with 13 bases lining up with TRBD2. This CDR3 contains 17 residues. The trim removed 5 bases at V and 4 bases at J, leaving 11 bases unmatched. From germline, CDR1 is SGHAT and CDR2 FQNNGV. CDR3 bases: TGTGCCAGCAGCATTGGACTAGCGGGAGCTTTTAAATACGAGCAGTACTTC. It specifies CASSIGLAGAFKYEQYF. Supplemented by reference TRBV11-2 and TRBJ2-7, the full variable domain reads EAGVAQSPRYKIIEKRQSVAFWCNPISGHATLYWYQQILGQGPKLLIQFQNNGVVDDSQLPKDRFSAERLKGVDSTLKIQPAKLEDSAVYLCASSIGLAGAFKYEQYFGPGTRLTVT.

The chain links TRBV7-9 to TRBJ1-2; D possibly corresponds to TRBD1 (6 bases). V gave up 1 base and J gave up 0 bases, with 9 bases separating them. The germline CDR1 and CDR2 sequences are SEHNR and FQNEAQ (reference sequence). The CDR3 totals 15 residues. The CDR3 is CASSLVGQTNYGYTF. The CDR3 DNA sequence: TGTGCCAGCAGCTTAGTAGGACAGACTAACTATGGCTACACCTTC.

The genes are TRBV19 and TRBJ1-5; no definite D call. Germline CDR1 LNHDA, CDR2 SQIVND (reference sequence). Trimming pared 8 bases from V and 0 bases from J, leaving 11 bases between. The CDR3 sequence is 14 residues long. The CDR3 spells CASVTPYSNQPQHF. CDR3 coding DNA: TGTGCCAGTGTGACTCCCTATAGCAATCAGCCCCAGCATTTT.

J is TRBJ2-5 and V is TRBV11-3; D remains ambiguous. Germline-derived CDR1 and CDR2 are SGHNT and YENEEA. CDR3 size: 13 residues. The germline V and J ends were trimmed by 5 bases and 4 bases, with 11 bases remaining between them. The CDR3 sequence: CASSLDSRETQYF. The CDR3 DNA sequence: TGTGCCAGCAGCCTCGACTCCAGAGAGACCCAGTACTTC. Supplemented by reference TRBV11-3 and TRBJ2-5, the full variable domain reads EAGVVQSPRYKIIEKKQPVAFWCNPISGHNTLYWYLQNLGQGPELLIRYENEEAVDDSQLPKDRFSAERLKGVDSTLKIQPAELGDSAVYLCASSLDSRETQYFGPGTRLLVL.

V usage is TRBV19 and J usage is TRBJ2-3; TRBD2 matches 11 bases. The V and J ends lost 5 bases and 3 bases, in that order; junction bases with no gene match: 4. Germline CDR1 LNHDA, CDR2 SQIVND (reference sequence). This CDR3 has 15 residues. CDR3 residues: CASSGGLAGTDTQYF. The DNA of the CDR3 is TGTGCCAGTAGTGGCGGACTAGCGGGTACAGATACGCAGTATTTT.

The rearrangement joins TRBV7-8 to TRBJ1-1, with D possibly TRBD1 on 5 matching bases. The CDR3 length is 11 residues. The germline V gene encodes CDR1 SGHVS and CDR2 FQNEAQ. V was cut by 7 bases and J by 3 bases, with 6 bases left in between. In nucleotides, the CDR3 is TGTGCCAGCATGGGGGACACTGAAGCTTTCTTT. As protein: CASMGDTEAFF.

The chain is built from TRBV5-4 and TRBJ2-6; possibly TRBD1 for D (5 bases). V was shortened by 2 bases and J by 5 bases, with 14 bases between the two germline ends. The germline gives CDR1 SGHNT, CDR2 YYREEE (reference sequence). The CDR3 is 16 amino acids. CDR3 sequence reads: CASSFGWGPRANVLTF. Written as DNA, the CDR3 is TGTGCCAGCAGCTTTGGGTGGGGCCCACGGGCCAACGTCCTGACTTTC. Full variable domain (remainder filled in from reference TRBV5-4 and TRBJ2-6): ETGVTQSPTHLIKTRGQQVTLRCSSQSGHNTVSWYQQALGQGPQFIFQYYREEENGRGNFPPRFSGLQFPNYSSELNVNALELDDSALYLCASSFGWGPRANVLTFGAGSRLTVL.

V is TRBV5-1 and J is TRBJ2-7; D may be TRBD2 (6 bases). The CDR3 is made up of 18 amino acids. Per germline, CDR1 SGHRS and CDR2 YFSETQ. Trimming pared 1 base from V and 0 bases from J, leaving 20 bases between. The CDR3 DNA is TGCGCCAGCAGCTTGAGGGCAGTACTAGCTACAACCTCCTACGAGCAGTACTTC. The encoded protein is CASSLRAVLATTSYEQYF.

This clone was counted a single time. This rearrangement joins TRBV25-1 to TRBJ2-7; TRBD2 matches 7 bases. Looked up from germline, CDR1 is MGHDK and CDR2 is SYGVNS. The J segment lost 0 bases and the V segment lost 6 bases, leaving 11 bases of the junction unmatched. CDR3 length equals 16 residues. The CDR3 region has the DNA TGTGCCAGCAGAGGAGTTCTAGCGGTGAGCTCCTACGAGCAGTACGTC. It encodes CASRGVLAVSSYEQYV.

By frequency in the sample, this clone is medium-sized. This chain joins TRBV7-8 and TRBJ2-1; TRBD1 aligns across 9 bases. Per the germline V gene, CDR1 is SGHVS and CDR2 is FQNEAQ. This CDR3 has 13 amino acids. Trimming removed 5 bases from V and 9 bases from J; junction bases left unmatched: 5. The CDR3 here is CASSTGTGPEQFF. CDR3 coding DNA: TGTGCCAGCAGCACCGGGACAGGGCCTGAGCAGTTCTTC.

This chain joins TRBV10-3 and TRBJ2-7, with D perhaps being TRBD1 or TRBD2 (6 bases each). V was shortened by 3 bases and J by 3 bases, with 15 bases between the two germline ends. Germline values: CDR1 ENHRY, CDR2 SYGVKD. The CDR3 is made up of 15 amino acids. The CDR3 region is CAISDQAGEVYEQYF. In DNA, the CDR3 is TGTGCCATCAGTGATCAGGCAGGGGAGGTCTACGAGCAGTACTTC.

This clone is medium-sized in the sample. The rearrangement links TRBV28 to TRBJ1-1; possible D gene TRBD1, 5 bases. Germline V CDR1 and CDR2: MDHEN, SYDVKM. The CDR3 covers 14 residues. V lost 2 bases and J lost 5, with 12 bases in between. The CDR3 spells CASSLMGGWTEAFF. For the CDR3, the DNA is TGTGCCAGCAGTTTAATGGGGGGTTGGACTGAAGCTTTCTTT.

This clone was detected a few times. This rearrangement joins TRBV19 to TRBJ2-1; 9 bases match TRBD1. After removal of 5 bases from V and 6 bases from J, the junction contained 14 bases not matched to a gene. The CDR3 is made up of 17 amino acids. The germline gives CDR1 LNHDA, CDR2 SQIVND (reference sequence). The CDR3 reads CASSPGQGRLRPNEQFF. The CDR3 DNA is TGTGCCAGTAGTCCGGGACAGGGACGTTTAAGGCCCAATGAGCAGTTCTTC.

This rearrangement joins TRBV5-4 to TRBJ2-2; D uncertain. Looked up from germline, CDR1 is SGHNT and CDR2 is YYREEE (reference sequence). V lost 4 bases and J 4 bases, leaving 11 bases between the germline ends. The CDR3 totals 14 residues. CDR3 in amino acids: CASSLEWGTGELFF. The DNA for the CDR3 is TGTGCCAGCAGCCTGGAGTGGGGCACCGGGGAGCTGTTTTTT.

V usage is TRBV6-5 and J usage is TRBJ2-2; no clear D. This CDR3 contains 13 residues. Germline V gives CDR1 MNHEY, CDR2 SVGAGI. V lost 10 bases to trimming and J lost 2 bases, with 11 bases between them. As DNA, the CDR3 is TGTGCCACCAGACGGATAAACACCGGGGAGCTGTTTTTT. Its translation is CATRRINTGELFF.

This chain connects TRBV10-3 to TRBJ1-5, with unresolved D. This CDR3 is 15 amino acids long. From germline, CDR1 is ENHRY and CDR2 SYGVKD. V lost 0 bases and J 0 bases, leaving 6 bases between the germline ends. The CDR3 region has the DNA TGTGCCATCAGTGAGTCTTGGGATAGCAATCAGCCCCAGCATTTT. Protein product: CAISESWDSNQPQHF.

The chain joins TRBV30 to TRBJ1-2, with D perhaps TRBD1 (5 bases). CDR1 and CDR2 (germline): GTSNPN, SVGIG (reference sequence). The germline V and J ends were trimmed by 0 bases and 2 bases, with 13 bases remaining between them. The CDR3 spans 15 residues. The CDR3 is CAWSVHRGWNYGYTF. DNA for the CDR3: TGTGCCTGGAGTGTACATAGGGGCTGGAACTATGGCTACACCTTC.

The chain joins TRBV5-6 to TRBJ2-2; 8 bases align to TRBD1. Trimming cost V 4 bases and J 0 bases; bases outside gene matches: 8. Germline CDR1 reads SGHDT; CDR2 reads YYEEEE. This CDR3 is 17 amino acids long. DNA of the CDR3: TGTGCCAGCAGCCCAGGACAGGGCAACGCGAACACCGGGGAGCTGTTTTTT. It yields the protein CASSPGQGNANTGELFF.

V gene TRBV30 combines with J gene TRBJ2-2; 9 bases fit TRBD1. Germline V gene data show CDR1 as GTSNPN and CDR2 as SVGIG (reference sequence). J gave up 2 bases and V 3 bases, and 10 bases lay outside the gene matches. The length of the CDR3 is 17 residues. In DNA form, the CDR3 reads TGTGCCTGGAGCCCCACGACAGGGGGTTTTAACACCGGGGAGCTGTTTTTT. Translating it yields CAWSPTTGGFNTGELFF.

This chain uses TRBV19 with TRBJ1-2; D possibly corresponds to TRBD1 (5 bases). The CDR3 loop spans 14 amino acids. Germline CDR1 LNHDA, CDR2 SQIVND (reference sequence). V was cut by 5 bases and J by 4 bases, with 14 bases left in between. The CDR3 loop is CASSVLTGAYGYTF. CDR3 bases: TGTGCCAGTAGTGTCCTTACAGGAGCCTATGGCTACACCTTC.

The V gene is TRBV19, the J gene TRBJ1-1, with 9 bases lining up with TRBD1. Germline loops: CDR1 LNHDA, CDR2 SQIVND (reference sequence). The junction had 3 bases not matched to a gene; V was cut back by 6 bases and J by 1 base. The CDR3 contains 14 residues. The CDR3 nucleotides are TGTGCCAGTAGGGGACAGGGATGGAACACTGAAGCTTTCTTT. It translates to CASRGQGWNTEAFF. Variable domain in full (rest from reference TRBV19 and TRBJ1-1): DGGITQSPKYLFRKEGQNVTLSCEQNLNHDAMYWYRQDPGQGLRLIYYSQIVNDFQKGDIAEGYSVSREKKESFPLTVTSAQKNPTAFYLCASRGQGWNTEAFFGQGTRLTVV.

Sample share makes this clone medium-sized. Other DNA sequences in the same sample also yield this CDR3. V usage is TRBV9 and J usage is TRBJ2-1; no definite D call. The CDR3 is made up of 15 amino acids. The V end was cut by 0 bases, the J end by 0 bases, with 7 bases between. Per germline, CDR1 SGDLS and CDR2 YYNGEE. CDR3 residues: CASSVEDSSYNEQFF. DNA for the CDR3: TGTGCCAGCAGCGTAGAGGATAGCTCCTACAATGAGCAGTTCTTC.

This rearrangement joins TRBV5-4 to TRBJ2-5; tentatively, D is TRBD1 (6 bases). The CDR3 contains 15 residues. V was cut by 4 bases and J by 1 base, with 14 bases left in between. CDR1 and CDR2 (germline): SGHNT, YYREEE (reference sequence). The CDR3 reads CASSLDQGRQETQYF. The CDR3 nucleotides read TGTGCCAGCAGCCTGGATCAGGGGCGCCAAGAGACCCAGTACTTC. Full variable domain (remainder filled in from reference TRBV5-4 and TRBJ2-5): ETGVTQSPTHLIKTRGQQVTLRCSSQSGHNTVSWYQQALGQGPQFIFQYYREEENGRGNFPPRFSGLQFPNYSSELNVNALELDDSALYLCASSLDQGRQETQYFGPGTRLLVL.

The V and J genes are TRBV7-8 and TRBJ2-1; 9 nucleotides agree with TRBD2. J gave up 2 bases and V 5 bases, and 7 bases lay outside the gene matches. The CDR3 covers 16 residues. The V gene's germline CDR1 is SGHVS and CDR2 FQNEAQ. CDR3 sequence: CASSPKIAGAYNEQFF. CDR3 nucleotides: TGTGCCAGCAGCCCTAAGATAGCGGGGGCCTACAATGAGCAGTTCTTC.

This chain links TRBV29-1 with TRBJ2-2; 7 bases map to TRBD1. The germline V gene has CDR1 SQVTM and CDR2 ANQGSEA. V shed 4 bases and J 4 bases; nucleotides not matched to a gene: 6. This CDR3 is built from 14 residues. DNA of the CDR3: TGCAGCGTTGTGACAGGGATAGGCACCGGGGAGCTGTTTTTT. This gives the protein CSVVTGIGTGELFF.

The chain recombines TRBV6-6 with TRBJ2-3, with no clear D. In germline, CDR1 is MNHNY, CDR2 SVGAGI (reference sequence). CDR3 length: 13 residues. V was trimmed by 5 bases and J by 0 bases, leaving 6 bases between them. The DNA of the CDR3 is TGTGCCAGCAGTCGTTTAAGCACAGATACGCAGTATTTT. Its protein product is CASSRLSTDTQYF.

The gene calls are TRBV5-4 and TRBJ2-5, with D uncertain. CDR1 and CDR2 (germline): SGHNT, YYREEE (reference sequence). Trimming removed 2 bases at V and 2 bases at J, with 4 bases between. The CDR3 is 12 amino acids. CDR3 in amino acids: CASSFGQETQYF. As DNA, the CDR3 is TGTGCCAGCAGCTTTGGTCAAGAGACCCAGTACTTC.